Here is one T cell receptor beta chain with its context. The data were obtained in a study of blood T cell repertoires in COVID-19. In the original analysis: Reference gene primer amplification gave estimated nucleated cell counts. Sequencing used immunoSEQ multiplex PCR; TCRdb keeps in-frame clones, though not all of them. The DNA gave D and trimming, while V, J and clone size come from that table. Of around 60,000 clones in the sample, around 90% were seen once. The CDR3 runs 12 residues. Germline-derived CDR1 and CDR2 are GTSNPN and SVGIG (reference sequence). V shed 1 base and J shed 5 bases, with 8 bases lying between them.

The sample consisted of peripheral blood. The receptor was derived from a human donor with active COVID-19. The donor label of this sample is uncertain. The chain employs TRBV30 and TRBJ1-1; no clear D. CDR3 residues: CAWSGGGTEAFF. Here the CDR3 DNA reads TGTGCCTGGAGTGGGGGAGGGACTGAAGCTTTCTTT.